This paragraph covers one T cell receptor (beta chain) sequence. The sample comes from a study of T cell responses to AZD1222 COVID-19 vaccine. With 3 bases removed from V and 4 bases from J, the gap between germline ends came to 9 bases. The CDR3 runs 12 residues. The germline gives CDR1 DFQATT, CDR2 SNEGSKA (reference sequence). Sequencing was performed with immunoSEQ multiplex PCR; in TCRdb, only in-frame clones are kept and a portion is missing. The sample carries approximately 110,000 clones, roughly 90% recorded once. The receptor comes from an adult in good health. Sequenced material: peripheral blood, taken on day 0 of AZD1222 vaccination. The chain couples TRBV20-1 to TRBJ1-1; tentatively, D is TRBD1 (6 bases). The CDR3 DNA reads TGCAGTGCTAGTACAGGGTCCACTGAAGCTTTCTTT. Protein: CSASTGSTEAFF.